The sequence of this T cell receptor (beta chain) was determined in a study of T cell responses to AZD1222 COVID-19 vaccine. Study-level points and caveats: Targeting of unmutated variant regions was reportedly seen in nearly half of spike-specific TCRs. Clonal diversity was possibly underestimated, and white British individuals and females predominated among donors.

The protocol was immunoSEQ multiplex PCR, while the TCRdb copy is restricted to in-frame clones and leaves out a portion. The sample holds 150,000 or so clones, roughly 91% seen once. Of note for this clone: Its antigen remains unknown.

V gave up 3 bases and J gave up 7 bases; unmatched junction bases: 4. The length of the CDR3 is 14 residues. CDR1 is SGHRS and CDR2 is YFSETQ in the germline V gene. The J gene is TRBJ2-1, the V gene TRBV5-1; TRBD2 matches 10 bases. The sequence was obtained from an adult in good health. The source was peripheral blood, collected on day 0 of AZD1222 vaccination. CDR3 amino acids: CASSSGTSENEQFF. The CDR3 DNA follows: TGCGCCAGCAGCTCCGGGACTAGCGAAAATGAGCAGTTCTTC. The full variable domain, rest sourced from reference TRBV5-1 and TRBJ2-1, is KAGVTQTPRYLIKTRGQQVTLSCSPISGHRSVSWYQQTPGQGLQFLFEYFSETQRNKGNFPGRFSGRQFSNSRSEMNVSTLELGDSALYLCASSSGTSENEQFFGPGTRLTVL.